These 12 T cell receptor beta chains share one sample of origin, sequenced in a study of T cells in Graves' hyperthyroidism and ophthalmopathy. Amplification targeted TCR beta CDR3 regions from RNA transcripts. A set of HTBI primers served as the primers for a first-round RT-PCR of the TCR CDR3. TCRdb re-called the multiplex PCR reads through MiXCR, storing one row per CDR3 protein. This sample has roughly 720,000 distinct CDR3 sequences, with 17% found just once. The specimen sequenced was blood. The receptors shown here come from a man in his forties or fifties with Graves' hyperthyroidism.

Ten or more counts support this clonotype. Here the CDR3 reads CSASEAEMNTEAFF. The DNA for the CDR3 is TGCAGTGCTAGTGAGGCGGAGATGAACACTGAAGCTTTCTTT. The V gene is TRBV20-1, the J gene TRBJ1-1, with no clear D. The CDR3 sequence is 14 residues long. In germline, CDR1 is DFQATT, CDR2 SNEGSKA (reference sequence). V was trimmed by 3 bases and J by 0 bases, leaving 11 bases between them.

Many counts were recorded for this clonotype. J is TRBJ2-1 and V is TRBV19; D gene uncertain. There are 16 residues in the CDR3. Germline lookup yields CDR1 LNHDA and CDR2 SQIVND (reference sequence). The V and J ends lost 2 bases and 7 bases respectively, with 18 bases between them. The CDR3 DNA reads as TGTGCCAGTAGTATATCTTTCCCGAAGAAAGGGAATGAGCAGTTCTTC. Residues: CASSISFPKKGNEQFF.

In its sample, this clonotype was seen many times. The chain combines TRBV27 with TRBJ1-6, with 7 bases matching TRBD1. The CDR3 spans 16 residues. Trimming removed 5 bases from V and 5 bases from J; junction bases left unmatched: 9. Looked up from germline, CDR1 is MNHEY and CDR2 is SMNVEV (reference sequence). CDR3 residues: CASSPPGRGNNSPLHF. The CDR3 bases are TGTGCCAGCAGTCCTCCCGGCAGGGGGAATAATTCACCCCTCCACTTT.

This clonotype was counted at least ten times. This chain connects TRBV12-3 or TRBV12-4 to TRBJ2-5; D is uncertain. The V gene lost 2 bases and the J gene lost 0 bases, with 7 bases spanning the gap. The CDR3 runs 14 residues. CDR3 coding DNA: TGTGCCAGCAGTTTACTCGTGAACCAAGAGACCCAGTACTTC. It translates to CASSLLVNQETQYF.

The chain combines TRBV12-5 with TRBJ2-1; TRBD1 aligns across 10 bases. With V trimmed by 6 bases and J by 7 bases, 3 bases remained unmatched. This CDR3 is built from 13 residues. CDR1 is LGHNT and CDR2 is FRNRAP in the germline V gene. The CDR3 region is CASGRDRGNEQFF. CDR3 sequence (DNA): TGTGCTAGTGGACGGGACAGGGGTAATGAGCAGTTCTTC.

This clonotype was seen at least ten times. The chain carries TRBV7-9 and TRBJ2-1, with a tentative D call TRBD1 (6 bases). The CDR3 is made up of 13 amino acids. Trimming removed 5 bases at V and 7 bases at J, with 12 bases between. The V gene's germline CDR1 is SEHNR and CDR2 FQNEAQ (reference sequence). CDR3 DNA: TGTGCCAGCAGCAACCGGGACAAAAATGAGCAGTTCTTC. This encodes CASSNRDKNEQFF.

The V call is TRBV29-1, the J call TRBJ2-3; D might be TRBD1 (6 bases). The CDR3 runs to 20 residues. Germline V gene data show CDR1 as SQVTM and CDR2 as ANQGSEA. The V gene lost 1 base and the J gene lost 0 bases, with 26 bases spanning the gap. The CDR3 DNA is TGCAGCGTTGAAGGCGTCAGGGGCTCTCGAAAATTCCTTAGCACAGATACGCAGTATTTT. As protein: CSVEGVRGSRKFLSTDTQYF.

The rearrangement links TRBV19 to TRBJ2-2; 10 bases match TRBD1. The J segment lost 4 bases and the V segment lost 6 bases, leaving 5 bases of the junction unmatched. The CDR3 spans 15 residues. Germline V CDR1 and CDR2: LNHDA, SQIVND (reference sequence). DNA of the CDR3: TGTGCCAGTAGACCGGGACAGGGGATCACCGGGGAGCTGTTTTTT. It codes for CASRPGQGITGELFF.

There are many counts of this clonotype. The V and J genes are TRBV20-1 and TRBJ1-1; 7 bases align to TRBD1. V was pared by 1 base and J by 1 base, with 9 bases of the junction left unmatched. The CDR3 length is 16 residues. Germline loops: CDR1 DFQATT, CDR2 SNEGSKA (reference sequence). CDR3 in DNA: TGCAGTGCTAGAGCCCCGGGACAGAAAAGGAACACTGAAGCTTTCTTT. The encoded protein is CSARAPGQKRNTEAFF.

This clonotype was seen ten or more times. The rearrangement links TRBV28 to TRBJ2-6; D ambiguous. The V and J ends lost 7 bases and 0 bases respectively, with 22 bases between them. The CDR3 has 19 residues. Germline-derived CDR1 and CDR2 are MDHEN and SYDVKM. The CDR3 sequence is CASTSKVTLFNSGANVLTF. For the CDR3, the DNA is TGTGCCAGCACCTCCAAGGTCACACTTTTCAACTCTGGGGCCAACGTCCTGACTTTC.

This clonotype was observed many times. Here the CDR3 DNA reads TGTGCCACCAGCAGATCAGGAGGGGGCACTGAAGCTTTCTTT. It yields the protein CATSRSGGGTEAFF. V is TRBV15 and J is TRBJ1-1; possible D gene TRBD1, 6 bases. V was cut by 2 bases and J by 4 bases, with 11 bases left in between. The CDR3 totals 14 residues. Germline CDR1 and CDR2: LNHNV and YYDKDF (reference sequence).

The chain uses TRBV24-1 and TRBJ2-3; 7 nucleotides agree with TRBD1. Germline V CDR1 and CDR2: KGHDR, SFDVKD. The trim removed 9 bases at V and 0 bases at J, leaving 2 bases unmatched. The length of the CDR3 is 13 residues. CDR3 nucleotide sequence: TGTGCCACCGGGACAGCTAGCACAGATACGCAGTATTTT. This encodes CATGTASTDTQYF.